Below, one T cell receptor (beta chain) is given with its context. Antigen unknown. A read error may produce the germline difference seen at one junction end. The PCR was carried out with 60 Vbeta primers and 13 Jbeta primers. Only in-frame clones appear in the TCRdb table, and some are missing; sequencing was by immunoSEQ multiplex PCR. The sample carries around 140,000 clones, about 70% recorded once. The data derive from a study of cytomegalovirus exposure and HLA in healthy donors. The CDR3 totals 13 residues. Germline CDR1 SSHAT, CDR2 FNYEAQ (reference sequence). Findings and limits, study-wide: TRBV6-2, TRBV6-3 and some other V segments were excluded as indistinguishable. TCR beta V segments were, for the most part, productive about 87% or about 30% of the time in an earlier analysis. Evidence from a later analysis indicated that most CMV-associated TCR beta chains looked HLA-restricted.

This sequence originates from a male donor in good health and CMV-seronegative. The chain employs TRBV7-7 and TRBJ2-1; 7 bases are shared with TRBD1. Sequencing used PBMCs. The CDR3, as DNA: TGTGCTAGCAGCTTAGAAGGGGGCGATGAGCAGTTCTTC. Amino acids: CASSLEGGDEQFF.